This paragraph reports one T cell receptor beta chain. The target antigen is unknown. Clones were sequenced by immunoSEQ multiplex PCR, and TCRdb holds only the in-frame ones, with some missing. The repertoire holds around 76,000 clones, with 90% to 95% as singletons. The data were taken from a study of OX40 agonist ivuxolimab in advanced cancers. Study overall: Dose-escalation patients had hepatocellular carcinoma, melanoma, renal cell or head and neck cancer. General study findings and limits: CD4+ and CD8+ blood T cells expanded clonally by week 6 at 0.1 to 3.0 mg/kg.

Blood was sampled at baseline, cycle 4 day 1, and cycle 7 day 1. V shed 1 base and J shed 8 bases, with 11 bases lying between them. The CDR3 is made up of 13 amino acids. Germline CDR1 MNHEY, CDR2 SMNVEV (reference sequence). The starting material was CD4+ or CD8+ T cells sorted from blood, obtained in a trial of the OX40 agonist ivuxolimab. The chain has TRBV27 and TRBJ2-5; D not certain. The sequence came from an adult with an advanced solid tumor such as melanoma, head and neck, liver or kidney cancer. The CDR3 DNA reads as TGTGCCAGCAGTTTATTGCCGGCCGACACCCAGTACTTC. It is translated as CASSLLPADTQYF.